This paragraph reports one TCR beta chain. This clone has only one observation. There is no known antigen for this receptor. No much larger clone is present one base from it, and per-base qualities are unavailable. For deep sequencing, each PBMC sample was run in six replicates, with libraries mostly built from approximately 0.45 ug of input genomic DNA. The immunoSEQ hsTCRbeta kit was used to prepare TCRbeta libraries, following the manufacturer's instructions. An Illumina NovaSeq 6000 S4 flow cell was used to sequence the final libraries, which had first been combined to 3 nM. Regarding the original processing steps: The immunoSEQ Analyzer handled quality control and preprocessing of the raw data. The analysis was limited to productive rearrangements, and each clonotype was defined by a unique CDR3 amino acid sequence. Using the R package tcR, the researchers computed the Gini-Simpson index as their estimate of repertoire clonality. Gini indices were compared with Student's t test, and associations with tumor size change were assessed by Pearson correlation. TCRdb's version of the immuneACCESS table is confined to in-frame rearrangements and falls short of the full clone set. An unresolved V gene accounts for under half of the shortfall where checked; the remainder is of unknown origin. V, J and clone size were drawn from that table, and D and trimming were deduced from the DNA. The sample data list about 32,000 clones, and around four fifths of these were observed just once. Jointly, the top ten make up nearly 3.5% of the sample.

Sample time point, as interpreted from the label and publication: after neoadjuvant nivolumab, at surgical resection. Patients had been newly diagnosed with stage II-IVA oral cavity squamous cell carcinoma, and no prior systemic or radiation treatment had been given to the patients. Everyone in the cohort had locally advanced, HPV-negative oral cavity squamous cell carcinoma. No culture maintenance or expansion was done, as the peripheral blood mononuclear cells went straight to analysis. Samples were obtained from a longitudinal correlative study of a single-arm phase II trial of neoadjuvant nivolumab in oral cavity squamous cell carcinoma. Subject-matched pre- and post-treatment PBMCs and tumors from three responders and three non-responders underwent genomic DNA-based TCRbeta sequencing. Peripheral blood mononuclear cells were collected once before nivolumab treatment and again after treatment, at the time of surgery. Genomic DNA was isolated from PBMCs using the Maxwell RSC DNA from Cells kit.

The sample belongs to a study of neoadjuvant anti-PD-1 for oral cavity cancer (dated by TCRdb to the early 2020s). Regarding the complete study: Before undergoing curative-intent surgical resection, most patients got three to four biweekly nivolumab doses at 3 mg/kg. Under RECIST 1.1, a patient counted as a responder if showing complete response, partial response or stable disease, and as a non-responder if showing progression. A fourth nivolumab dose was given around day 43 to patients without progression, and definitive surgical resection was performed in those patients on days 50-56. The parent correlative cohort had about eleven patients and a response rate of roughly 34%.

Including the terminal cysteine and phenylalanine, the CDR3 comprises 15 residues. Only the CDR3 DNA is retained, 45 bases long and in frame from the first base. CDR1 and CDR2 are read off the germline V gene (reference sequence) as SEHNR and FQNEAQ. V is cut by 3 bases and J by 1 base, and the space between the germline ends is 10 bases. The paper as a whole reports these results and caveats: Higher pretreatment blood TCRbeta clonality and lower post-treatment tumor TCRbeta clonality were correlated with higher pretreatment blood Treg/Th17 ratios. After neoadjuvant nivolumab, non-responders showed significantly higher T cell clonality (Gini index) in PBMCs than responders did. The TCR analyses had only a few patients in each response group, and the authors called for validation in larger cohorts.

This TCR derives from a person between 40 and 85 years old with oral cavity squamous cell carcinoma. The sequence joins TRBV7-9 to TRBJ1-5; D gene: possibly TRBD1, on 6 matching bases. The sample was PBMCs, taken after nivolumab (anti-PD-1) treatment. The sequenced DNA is TGTGCCAGCAGCTTGGGGGGCCTAAGCAATCAGCCCCAGCATTTT. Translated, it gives CASSLGGLSNQPQHF.